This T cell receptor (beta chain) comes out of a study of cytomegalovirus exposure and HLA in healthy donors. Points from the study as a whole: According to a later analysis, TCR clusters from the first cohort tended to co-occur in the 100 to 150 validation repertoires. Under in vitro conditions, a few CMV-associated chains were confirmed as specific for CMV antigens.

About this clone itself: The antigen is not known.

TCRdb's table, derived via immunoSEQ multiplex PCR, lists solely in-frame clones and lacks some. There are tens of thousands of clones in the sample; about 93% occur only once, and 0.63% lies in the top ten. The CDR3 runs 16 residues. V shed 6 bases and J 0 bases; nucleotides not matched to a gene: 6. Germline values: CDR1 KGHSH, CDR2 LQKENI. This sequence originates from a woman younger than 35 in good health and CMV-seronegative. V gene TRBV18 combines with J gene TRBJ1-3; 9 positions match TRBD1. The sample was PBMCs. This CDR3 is CASSVTGGISGNTIYF. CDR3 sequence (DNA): TGTGCCAGCTCTGTGACAGGGGGGATCTCTGGAAACACCATATATTTT.